This T cell receptor beta chain was captured by sequencing in a study of blood T cell repertoires in COVID-19. About the research overall: Nucleic acid was either cDNA or gDNA, and it came from T cells, B-cell-depleted T cells, or PBMCs.

In its sample, this clone was seen a few times. The germline gives CDR1 GTSNPN, CDR2 SVGIG (reference sequence). CDR3 length equals 15 residues. After removal of 0 bases from V and 2 bases from J, the junction contained 7 bases not matched to a gene. Original methodology: Amplification of reference gene primers was used by the study to estimate nucleated cell counts. Clones were sequenced by immunoSEQ multiplex PCR, and TCRdb holds only the in-frame ones, with some missing. That table is the source of V, J and clone size, and D and trimming were worked out from the DNA. The sample records around 80,000 clones, more than 80% being singletons.

The clonotype originates from a woman of 80 years or more with acute or convalescent COVID-19. This chain joins TRBV30 and TRBJ2-7; 7 nucleotides align to TRBD1. Source material: peripheral blood. CDR3 bases: TGTGCCTGGAGTGTAGAGGGGGCCGCTCCCTACGAGCAGTACTTC. It is translated as CAWSVEGAAPYEQYF.